This TCR beta chain was retrieved from a study of cytotoxic CD8 clonotypes in ibrutinib-treated CLL. On the study more broadly: Once treatment had gone on for a median of about twelve months, range 6 to 36, response samples were drawn.

This table comes from immunoSEQ multiplex PCR, and its TCRdb copy is limited to in-frame clones, with some not included. The sample lists thousands of clones; more than 60% were seen once. Trimming took 5 bases from V and 2 from J; bases not matched to a gene: 5. CDR1 and CDR2 (germline): MDHEN, SYDVKM. The CDR3 length is 15 residues. Details on this clone: No antigen is known for it.

Roughly 2.2 micrograms of genomic DNA from cryopreserved PBMCs went into TCR beta libraries. General study results and limits: Sustained-remission and progressing patients had different sampling times.

The chain links TRBV28 to TRBJ2-1, with TRBD2 identical over 8 bases. The receptor was derived from a human donor with chronic lymphocytic leukemia. Sequenced material: PBMCs, taken before ibrutinib treatment. This CDR3 reads CASSGAGDPYNEQFF. DNA of the CDR3: TGTGCCAGCAGTGGAGCGGGGGATCCCTACAATGAGCAGTTCTTC.